The rows below give T cell receptor beta chains drawn from one sample of a study of blood T cell repertoires in COVID-19. Sequencing used immunoSEQ multiplex PCR; TCRdb keeps in-frame clones, though not all of them. This table has roughly 320,000 clones, 85% to 90% appearing once. Source material: PBMCs or T cells enriched from blood (not recorded which). These receptor sequences come from a man aged 25 to 45 who had recovered from COVID-19. CDR3s include the opening cysteine and the closing phenylalanine or tryptophan. Each record gives: V gene, D gene, clone size, J gene, CDR3 protein, CDR3 DNA. A D gene is named only where the DNA matches it firmly. Clone size is stated in some rows and not others, as once, few, many or a class when expanded.

>TRBV6-5|.|.|TRBJ1-5
CASSYDSYNQPQHF
TGTGCCAGCAGTTACGACAGCTATAATCAGCCCCAGCATTTT
>TRBV19|TRBD2|.|TRBJ2-3
CASSRGRGTDTQYF
TGTGCCAGTAGCCGAGGGAGGGGCACAGATACGCAGTATTTT
>TRBV28|.|.|TRBJ1-6
CASNTIVPFRSPLHF
TGTGCCAGCAACACCATCGTTCCGTTCCGATCACCCCTCCACTTT
>TRBV28|TRBD1|few|TRBJ1-2
CASSPRGRGLVDYGYTF
TGTGCCAGCAGTCCGCGGGGCAGGGGGTTGGTTGACTATGGCTACACCTTC
>TRBV7-6|TRBD1|.|TRBJ2-5
CASSPSPGTGVETQYF
TGTGCCAGCAGCCCAAGTCCCGGGACAGGGGTTGAGACCCAGTACTTC
>TRBV2|TRBD1|.|TRBJ1-5
CASSEGSGGAQPQHF
TGTGCCAGCAGTGAAGGATCAGGGGGTGCTCAGCCCCAGCATTTT
>TRBV12-3/TRBV12-4|TRBD2|.|TRBJ2-7
CASTAGGLDEQYF
TGTGCCAGCACTGCCGGGGGGTTGGACGAGCAGTACTTC
>TRBV2|TRBD1|.|TRBJ1-1
CASRARQGYYTEAFF
TGTGCCAGCAGGGCCAGACAGGGTTACTACACTGAAGCTTTCTTT
>TRBV29-1|.|.|TRBJ1-1
CSVETQANTEAFF
TGCAGCGTTGAGACACAGGCGAACACTGAAGCTTTCTTT
>TRBV2|TRBD1|.|TRBJ2-7
CASSAPGQGISYEQYF
TGTGCCAGCAGTGCTCCGGGACAGGGCATCTCCTACGAGCAGTACTTC
>TRBV13|TRBD2|once|TRBJ2-7
CASSLLAGEELLPSYEQYF
TGTGCCAGCAGCCTTCTAGCGGGAGAGGAATTATTACCCTCCTACGAGCAGTACTTC
>TRBV11-3|TRBD1|.|TRBJ2-1
CASSFWTGADNEQFF
TGTGCCAGCAGCTTTTGGACAGGGGCGGACAATGAGCAGTTCTTC
>TRBV14|TRBD2|.|TRBJ2-7
CASSPISGSYEQYF
TGTGCCAGCAGCCCGATTAGCGGGTCCTACGAGCAGTACTTC
>TRBV6-5|.|.|TRBJ1-4
CASSYGRRRDNEKLFF
TGTGCCAGCAGTTATGGCCGCAGACGGGATAATGAAAAACTGTTTTTT
>TRBV3-1/TRBV3-2|TRBD2|.|TRBJ2-1
CASSSRLAGGINEQFF
TGTGCCAGCAGCTCCCGACTAGCGGGGGGGATTAATGAGCAGTTCTTC
>TRBV19|TRBD1|few|TRBJ1-2
CASSSSDRDANYGYTF
TGTGCCAGTAGTTCCTCGGACAGGGACGCTAACTATGGCTACACCTTC
>TRBV11-2|.|.|TRBJ2-2
CASSPGVGGELFF
TGTGCCAGCAGCCCCGGGGTGGGCGGGGAGCTGTTTTTT
>TRBV27|TRBD2|.|TRBJ2-2
CASSLIYLAGSTGELFF
TGTGCCAGCAGTTTAATTTATCTAGCGGGAAGCACCGGGGAGCTGTTTTTT
>TRBV6-5|TRBD1|.|TRBJ1-2
CASNPGTGSNYGYTF
TGTGCCAGCAACCCCGGGACAGGGAGTAACTATGGCTACACCTTC
>TRBV27|TRBD2|.|TRBJ2-7
CASSPGLETYEQYF
TGTGCCAGCAGCCCGGGACTAGAAACCTACGAGCAGTACTTC
>TRBV5-4|TRBD1|.|TRBJ2-5
CASSRDSQQETQYF
TGTGCCAGCAGCCGGGACAGCCAACAAGAGACCCAGTACTTC
>TRBV27|.|.|TRBJ1-6
CASSSRSSYNSPLHF
TGTGCCAGCAGCTCCCGGAGCTCCTATAATTCACCCCTCCACTTT